Listed here are 5 T cell receptor beta chains from one sample, sequenced in a study of spatial heterogeneity in lung cancer. TCRdb passed the 5' RACE reads through MiXCR, listing each CDR3 protein once. The data show 40,000 to 50,000 distinct CDR3 sequences, about 11% seen once. The time point is: blood at routine non-recurrence follow-up after resection. This specimen consisted of PBMCs, obtained at follow-up. These receptors all come from a female donor with early-stage non-small cell lung cancer.

This clonotype has ten or more counts. The rearrangement joins TRBV24-1 to TRBJ2-1; 14 bases align to TRBD2. This CDR3 comprises 16 residues. Looked up from germline, CDR1 is KGHDR and CDR2 is SFDVKD. The ends lost 3 bases at V and 7 bases at J; junction bases unmatched: 4. CDR3 in amino acids: CATSDAGTSGGNEQFF. The CDR3 bases are TGTGCCACCAGTGATGCAGGGACTAGCGGGGGTAATGAGCAGTTCTTC.

This clonotype was seen repeatedly, ten times or more. The chain carries TRBV6-5 and TRBJ2-1; D is unclear. This CDR3 has 15 residues. The germline CDR1 and CDR2 sequences are MNHEY and SVGAGI. V dropped 6 bases and J dropped 2 bases, with 14 bases sitting between them. CDR3 in amino acids: CASRETTNPYNEQFF. Here the CDR3 DNA reads TGTGCCAGCAGAGAGACCACCAACCCCTACAATGAGCAGTTCTTC.

This clonotype was found many times. The rearrangement links TRBV11-2 to TRBJ1-1; TRBD1 is a possible D gene (6 bases). The CDR3 runs to 13 residues. CDR1 and CDR2 (germline): SGHAT, FQNNGV. V dropped 5 bases and J dropped 3 bases, with 10 bases sitting between them. CDR3 loop: CASSPGVDTEAFF. The CDR3 DNA reads TGTGCCAGCAGCCCAGGGGTCGACACTGAAGCTTTCTTT.

This clonotype was picked up a small number of times. The chain carries TRBV3-1 and TRBJ1-2; D call uncertain. The length of the CDR3 is 14 residues. Per germline, CDR1 LGHDT and CDR2 YNNKEL (reference sequence). V was pared by 3 bases and J by 0 bases, with 8 bases between. The CDR3 sequence: CASSQVAANYGYTF. In nucleotides, the CDR3 is TGTGCCAGCAGCCAGGTGGCAGCTAACTATGGCTACACCTTC.

In its sample, this clonotype was seen a few times. Written as DNA, the CDR3 is TGTGCCAGCAGCCAAGGTGCGAAAAACATTCAGTACTTC. Translation: CASSQGAKNIQYF. V is TRBV3-1 and J is TRBJ2-4; D gene uncertain. The CDR3 is made up of 13 amino acids. The V gene lost 1 base and the J gene lost 4 bases, with 5 bases spanning the gap. Germline CDR1 is LGHDT and CDR2 is YNNKEL (reference sequence).